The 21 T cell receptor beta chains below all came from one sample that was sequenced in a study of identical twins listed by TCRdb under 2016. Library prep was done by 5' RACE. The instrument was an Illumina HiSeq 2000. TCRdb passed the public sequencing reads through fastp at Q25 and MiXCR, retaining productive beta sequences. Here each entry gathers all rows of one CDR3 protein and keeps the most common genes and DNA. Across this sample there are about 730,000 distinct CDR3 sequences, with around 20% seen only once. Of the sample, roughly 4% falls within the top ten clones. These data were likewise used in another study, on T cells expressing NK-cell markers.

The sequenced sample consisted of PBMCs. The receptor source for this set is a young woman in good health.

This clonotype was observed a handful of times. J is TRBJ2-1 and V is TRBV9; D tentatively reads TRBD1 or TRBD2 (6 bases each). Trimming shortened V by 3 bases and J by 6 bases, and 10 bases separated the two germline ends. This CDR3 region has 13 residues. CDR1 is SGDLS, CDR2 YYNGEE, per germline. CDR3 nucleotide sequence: TGTGCCAGCAGCGGCCGGGGGCGCAATGAGCAGTTCTTC. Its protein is CASSGRGRNEQFF.

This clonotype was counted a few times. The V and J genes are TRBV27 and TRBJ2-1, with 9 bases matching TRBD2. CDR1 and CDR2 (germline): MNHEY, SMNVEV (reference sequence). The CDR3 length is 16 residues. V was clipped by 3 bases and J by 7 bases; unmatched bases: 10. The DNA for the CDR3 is TGTGCCAGCAGTTTTAACCCGCGGGGGGGCTTGAATGAGCAGTTCTTC. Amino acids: CASSFNPRGGLNEQFF.

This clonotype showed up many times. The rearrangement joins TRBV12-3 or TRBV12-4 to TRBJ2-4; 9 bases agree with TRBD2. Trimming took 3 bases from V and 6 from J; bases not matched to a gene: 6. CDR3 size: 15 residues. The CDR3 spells CASSLGSGSRNIQYF. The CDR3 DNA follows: TGTGCCAGCAGTTTGGGTAGCGGGAGTAGAAACATTCAGTACTTC.

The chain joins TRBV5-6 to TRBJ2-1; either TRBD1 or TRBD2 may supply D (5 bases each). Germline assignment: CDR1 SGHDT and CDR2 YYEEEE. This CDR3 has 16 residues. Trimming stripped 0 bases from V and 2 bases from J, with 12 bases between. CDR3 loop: CASSLVEGFPYNEQFF. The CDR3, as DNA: TGTGCCAGCAGCTTGGTCGAGGGGTTCCCCTACAATGAGCAGTTCTTC.

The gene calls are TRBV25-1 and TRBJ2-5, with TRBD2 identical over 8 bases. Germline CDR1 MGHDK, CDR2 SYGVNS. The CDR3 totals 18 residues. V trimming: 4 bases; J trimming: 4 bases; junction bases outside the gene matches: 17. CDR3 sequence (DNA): TGTGCCAGCAGTGGACGGGGCCGGCTTACTAGCGGTCGAGAGACCCAGTACTTC. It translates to CASSGRGRLTSGRETQYF.

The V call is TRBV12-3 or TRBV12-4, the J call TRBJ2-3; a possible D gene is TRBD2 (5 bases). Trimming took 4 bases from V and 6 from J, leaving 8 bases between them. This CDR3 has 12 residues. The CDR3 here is CASSYGEDTQYF. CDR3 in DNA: TGTGCCAGCAGTTACGGGGAGGATACGCAGTATTTT.

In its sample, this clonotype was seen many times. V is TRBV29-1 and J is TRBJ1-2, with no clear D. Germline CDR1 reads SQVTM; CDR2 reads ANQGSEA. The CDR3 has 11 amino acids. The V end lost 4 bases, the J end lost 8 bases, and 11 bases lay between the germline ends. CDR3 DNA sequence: TGCAGCGTTGCGGTACGTTTAGGCTACACCTTC. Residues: CSVAVRLGYTF.

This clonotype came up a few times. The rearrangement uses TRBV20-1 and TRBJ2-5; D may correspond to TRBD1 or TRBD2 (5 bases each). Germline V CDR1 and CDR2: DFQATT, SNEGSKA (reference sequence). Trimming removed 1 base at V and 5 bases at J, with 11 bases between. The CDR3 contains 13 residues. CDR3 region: CSARAPGTETQYF. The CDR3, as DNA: TGCAGTGCTAGAGCCCCCGGGACGGAGACCCAGTACTTC.

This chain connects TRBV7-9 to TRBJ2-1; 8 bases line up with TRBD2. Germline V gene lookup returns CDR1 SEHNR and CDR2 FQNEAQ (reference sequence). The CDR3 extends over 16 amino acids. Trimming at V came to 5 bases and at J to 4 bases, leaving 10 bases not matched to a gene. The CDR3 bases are TGTGCCAGCAGCCCCGACCGGGGGGGCGGATACAATGAGCAGTTCTTC. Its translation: CASSPDRGGGYNEQFF.

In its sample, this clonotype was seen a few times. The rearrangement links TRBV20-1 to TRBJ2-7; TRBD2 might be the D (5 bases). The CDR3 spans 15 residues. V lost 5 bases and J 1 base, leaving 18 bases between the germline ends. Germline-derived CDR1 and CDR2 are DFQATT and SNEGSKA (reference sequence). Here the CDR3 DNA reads TGCAGTGCTCCTGACCCGACTAAATCTTCCTACGAGCAGTACTTC. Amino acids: CSAPDPTKSSYEQYF.

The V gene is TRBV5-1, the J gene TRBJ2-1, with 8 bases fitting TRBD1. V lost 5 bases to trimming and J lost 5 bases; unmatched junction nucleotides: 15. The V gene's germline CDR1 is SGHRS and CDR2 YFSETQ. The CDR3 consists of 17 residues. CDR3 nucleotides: TGCGCCAGCAGGATGATTGACAGGGGCCGGTCCGACAATGAGCAGTTCTTC. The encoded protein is CASRMIDRGRSDNEQFF.

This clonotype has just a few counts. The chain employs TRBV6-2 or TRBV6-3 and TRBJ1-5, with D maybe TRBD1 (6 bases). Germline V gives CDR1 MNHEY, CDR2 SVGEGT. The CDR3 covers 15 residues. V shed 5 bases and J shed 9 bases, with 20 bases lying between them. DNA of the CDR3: TGTGCCAGCAGTACCCGACAGGAAACCACGTTGCCCCAGCATTTT. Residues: CASSTRQETTLPQHF.

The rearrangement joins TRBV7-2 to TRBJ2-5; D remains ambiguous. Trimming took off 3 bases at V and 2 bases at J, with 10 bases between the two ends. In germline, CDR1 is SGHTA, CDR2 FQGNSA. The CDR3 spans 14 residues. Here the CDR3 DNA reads TGTGCCAGCAGCTTTTTGGAGTTTCAAGAGACCCAGTACTTC. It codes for CASSFLEFQETQYF.

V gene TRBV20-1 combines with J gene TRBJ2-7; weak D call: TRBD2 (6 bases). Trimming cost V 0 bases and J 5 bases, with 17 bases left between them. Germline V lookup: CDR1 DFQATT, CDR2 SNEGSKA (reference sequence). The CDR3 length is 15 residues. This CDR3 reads CSARDIAEGRNEQYF. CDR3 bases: TGCAGTGCTAGAGATATTGCGGAGGGTAGGAACGAGCAGTACTTC.

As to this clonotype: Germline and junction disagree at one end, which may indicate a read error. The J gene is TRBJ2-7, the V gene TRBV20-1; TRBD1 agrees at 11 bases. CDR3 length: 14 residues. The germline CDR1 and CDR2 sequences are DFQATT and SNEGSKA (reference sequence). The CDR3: CGASTGTGGYEQYF. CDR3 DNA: TGCGGTGCTAGCACCGGGACAGGGGGATACGAGCAGTACTTC.

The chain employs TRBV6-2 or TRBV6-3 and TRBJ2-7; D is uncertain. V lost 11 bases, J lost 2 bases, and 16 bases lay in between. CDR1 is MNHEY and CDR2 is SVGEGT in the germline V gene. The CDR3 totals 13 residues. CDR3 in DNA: TGTGCCGTTTCAACCAGTTTCCCCTACGAGCAGTACTTC. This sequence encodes CAVSTSFPYEQYF.

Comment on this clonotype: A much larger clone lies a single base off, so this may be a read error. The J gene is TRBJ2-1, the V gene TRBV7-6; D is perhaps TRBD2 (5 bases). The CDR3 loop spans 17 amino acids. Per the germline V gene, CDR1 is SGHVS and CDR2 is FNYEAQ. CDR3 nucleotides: TGTGCCAGCAGCTTAGTACGAGGGAGCGCATCCTACAATGAGCGGTTCTTC. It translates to CASSLVRGSASYNERFF. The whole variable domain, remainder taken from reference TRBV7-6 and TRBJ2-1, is GAGVSQSPRYKVTKRGQDVALRCDPISGHVSLYWYRQALGQGPEFLTYFNYEAQQDKSGLPNDRFSAERPEGSISTLTIQRTEQRDSAMYRCASSLVRGSASYNERFFGPGTRLTVL.

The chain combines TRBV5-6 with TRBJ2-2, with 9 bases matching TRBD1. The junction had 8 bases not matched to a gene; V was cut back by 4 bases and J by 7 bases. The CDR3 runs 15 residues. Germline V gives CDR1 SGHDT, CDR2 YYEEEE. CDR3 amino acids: CASSMPGTGIGELFF. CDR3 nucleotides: TGTGCCAGCAGCATGCCCGGGACAGGGATCGGGGAGCTGTTTTTT.

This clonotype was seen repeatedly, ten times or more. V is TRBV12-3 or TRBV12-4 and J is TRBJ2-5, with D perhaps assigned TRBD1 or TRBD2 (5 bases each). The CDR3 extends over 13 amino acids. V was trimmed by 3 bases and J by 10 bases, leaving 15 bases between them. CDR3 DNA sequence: TGTGCCAGCAGTTTGTCCGGGGACCCTATCCAGTACTTC. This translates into CASSLSGDPIQYF.

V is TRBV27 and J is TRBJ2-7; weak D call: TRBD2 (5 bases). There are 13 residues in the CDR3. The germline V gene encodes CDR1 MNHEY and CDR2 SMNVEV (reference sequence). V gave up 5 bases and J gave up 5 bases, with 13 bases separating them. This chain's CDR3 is CASSRRGEDEQYF. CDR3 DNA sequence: TGTGCCAGCAGTCGACGGGGAGAAGACGAGCAGTACTTC.

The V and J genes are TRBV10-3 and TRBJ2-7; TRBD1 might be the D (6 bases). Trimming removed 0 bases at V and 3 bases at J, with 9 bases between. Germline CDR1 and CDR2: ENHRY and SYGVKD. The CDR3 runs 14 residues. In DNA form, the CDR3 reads TGTGCCATCAGTGAGTCGAAAGGGGGCTACGAGCAGTACTTC. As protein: CAISESKGGYEQYF.